These 5 T cell receptor beta chains were all obtained from the same sample, sequenced in a study of T-cell memory formation after mild COVID-19. TCRdb ran MiXCR on the 5' RACE reads and lists one entry per CDR3 protein. The sample lists about 290,000 distinct CDR3 sequences, roughly 15% occurring once. The specimen sequenced was PBMCs or a T cell subset sorted from them (not recorded which). These receptors were collected from a young man who had mild COVID-19 (a few samples of this study predate the infection). Cell type and time point are not known.

V gene TRBV4-1 combines with J gene TRBJ2-7; 10 bases map to TRBD1. The CDR3 consists of 17 residues. The germline V gene has CDR1 MGHRA and CDR2 YSYEKL. V lost 0 bases and J lost 3; bases outside the gene matches: 8. CDR3 nucleotide sequence: TGCGCCAGCAGCCAAGAATTAGTGGGACAGGGGTTCTACGAGCAGTACTTC. It is translated as CASSQELVGQGFYEQYF.

V gene TRBV7-2 combines with J gene TRBJ2-5; D gene unclear. V was trimmed by 1 base and J by 2 bases, leaving 8 bases between them. There are 14 residues in the CDR3. Per the germline V gene, CDR1 is SGHTA and CDR2 is FQGNSA. Here the CDR3 DNA reads TGTGCCAGCAGCTTAGAAGCGCTACAAGAGACCCAGTACTTC. Translation: CASSLEALQETQYF.

CDR3 protein: CSVDQGPSYEQYF. CDR3 sequence (DNA): TGCAGCGTTGACCAGGGGCCCTCCTACGAGCAGTACTTC. The chain is built from TRBV29-1 and TRBJ2-7; a possible D gene is TRBD1 (6 bases). CDR1 is SQVTM, CDR2 ANQGSEA, per germline. CDR3 length: 13 amino acids. Trimming cost V 3 bases and J 0 bases, with 9 bases left between them.

This clonotype has more than one count but fewer than ten. This chain uses TRBV6-6 with TRBJ1-5; tentatively, D is TRBD1 (5 bases). The CDR3 loop spans 13 amino acids. V was pared by 7 bases and J by 5 bases, with 12 bases between. CDR1 and CDR2 (germline): MNHNY, SVGAGI (reference sequence). CDR3 DNA sequence: TGTGCCAGCATATCGGGGGGATATCAGCCCCAGCATTTT. As protein: CASISGGYQPQHF.

This rearrangement joins TRBV7-9 to TRBJ1-2, with TRBD1 as a possible D gene (6 bases). The CDR3 has 14 residues. Trimming removed 5 bases from V and 4 bases from J, with 14 bases in between. Per germline, CDR1 SEHNR and CDR2 FQNEAQ (reference sequence). The CDR3 sequence is CASSRDQGIYGYTF. The CDR3 DNA is TGTGCCAGCAGCCGAGATCAGGGGATCTATGGCTACACCTTC.